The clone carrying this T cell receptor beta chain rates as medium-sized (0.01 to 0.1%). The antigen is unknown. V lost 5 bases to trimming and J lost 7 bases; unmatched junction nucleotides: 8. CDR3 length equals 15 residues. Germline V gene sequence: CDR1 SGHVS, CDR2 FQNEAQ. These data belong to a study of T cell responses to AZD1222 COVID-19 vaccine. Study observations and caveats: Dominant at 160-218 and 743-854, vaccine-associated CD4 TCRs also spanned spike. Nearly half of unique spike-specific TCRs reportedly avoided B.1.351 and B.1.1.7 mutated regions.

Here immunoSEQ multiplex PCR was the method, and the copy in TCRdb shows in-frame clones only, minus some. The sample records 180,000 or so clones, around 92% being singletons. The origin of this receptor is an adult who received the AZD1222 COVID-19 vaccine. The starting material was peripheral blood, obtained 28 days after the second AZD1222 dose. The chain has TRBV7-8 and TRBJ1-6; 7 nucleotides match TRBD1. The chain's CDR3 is CASSPGGTANSPLHF. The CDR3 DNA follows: TGTGCCAGCAGCCCGGGCGGGACAGCCAATTCACCCCTCCACTTT.